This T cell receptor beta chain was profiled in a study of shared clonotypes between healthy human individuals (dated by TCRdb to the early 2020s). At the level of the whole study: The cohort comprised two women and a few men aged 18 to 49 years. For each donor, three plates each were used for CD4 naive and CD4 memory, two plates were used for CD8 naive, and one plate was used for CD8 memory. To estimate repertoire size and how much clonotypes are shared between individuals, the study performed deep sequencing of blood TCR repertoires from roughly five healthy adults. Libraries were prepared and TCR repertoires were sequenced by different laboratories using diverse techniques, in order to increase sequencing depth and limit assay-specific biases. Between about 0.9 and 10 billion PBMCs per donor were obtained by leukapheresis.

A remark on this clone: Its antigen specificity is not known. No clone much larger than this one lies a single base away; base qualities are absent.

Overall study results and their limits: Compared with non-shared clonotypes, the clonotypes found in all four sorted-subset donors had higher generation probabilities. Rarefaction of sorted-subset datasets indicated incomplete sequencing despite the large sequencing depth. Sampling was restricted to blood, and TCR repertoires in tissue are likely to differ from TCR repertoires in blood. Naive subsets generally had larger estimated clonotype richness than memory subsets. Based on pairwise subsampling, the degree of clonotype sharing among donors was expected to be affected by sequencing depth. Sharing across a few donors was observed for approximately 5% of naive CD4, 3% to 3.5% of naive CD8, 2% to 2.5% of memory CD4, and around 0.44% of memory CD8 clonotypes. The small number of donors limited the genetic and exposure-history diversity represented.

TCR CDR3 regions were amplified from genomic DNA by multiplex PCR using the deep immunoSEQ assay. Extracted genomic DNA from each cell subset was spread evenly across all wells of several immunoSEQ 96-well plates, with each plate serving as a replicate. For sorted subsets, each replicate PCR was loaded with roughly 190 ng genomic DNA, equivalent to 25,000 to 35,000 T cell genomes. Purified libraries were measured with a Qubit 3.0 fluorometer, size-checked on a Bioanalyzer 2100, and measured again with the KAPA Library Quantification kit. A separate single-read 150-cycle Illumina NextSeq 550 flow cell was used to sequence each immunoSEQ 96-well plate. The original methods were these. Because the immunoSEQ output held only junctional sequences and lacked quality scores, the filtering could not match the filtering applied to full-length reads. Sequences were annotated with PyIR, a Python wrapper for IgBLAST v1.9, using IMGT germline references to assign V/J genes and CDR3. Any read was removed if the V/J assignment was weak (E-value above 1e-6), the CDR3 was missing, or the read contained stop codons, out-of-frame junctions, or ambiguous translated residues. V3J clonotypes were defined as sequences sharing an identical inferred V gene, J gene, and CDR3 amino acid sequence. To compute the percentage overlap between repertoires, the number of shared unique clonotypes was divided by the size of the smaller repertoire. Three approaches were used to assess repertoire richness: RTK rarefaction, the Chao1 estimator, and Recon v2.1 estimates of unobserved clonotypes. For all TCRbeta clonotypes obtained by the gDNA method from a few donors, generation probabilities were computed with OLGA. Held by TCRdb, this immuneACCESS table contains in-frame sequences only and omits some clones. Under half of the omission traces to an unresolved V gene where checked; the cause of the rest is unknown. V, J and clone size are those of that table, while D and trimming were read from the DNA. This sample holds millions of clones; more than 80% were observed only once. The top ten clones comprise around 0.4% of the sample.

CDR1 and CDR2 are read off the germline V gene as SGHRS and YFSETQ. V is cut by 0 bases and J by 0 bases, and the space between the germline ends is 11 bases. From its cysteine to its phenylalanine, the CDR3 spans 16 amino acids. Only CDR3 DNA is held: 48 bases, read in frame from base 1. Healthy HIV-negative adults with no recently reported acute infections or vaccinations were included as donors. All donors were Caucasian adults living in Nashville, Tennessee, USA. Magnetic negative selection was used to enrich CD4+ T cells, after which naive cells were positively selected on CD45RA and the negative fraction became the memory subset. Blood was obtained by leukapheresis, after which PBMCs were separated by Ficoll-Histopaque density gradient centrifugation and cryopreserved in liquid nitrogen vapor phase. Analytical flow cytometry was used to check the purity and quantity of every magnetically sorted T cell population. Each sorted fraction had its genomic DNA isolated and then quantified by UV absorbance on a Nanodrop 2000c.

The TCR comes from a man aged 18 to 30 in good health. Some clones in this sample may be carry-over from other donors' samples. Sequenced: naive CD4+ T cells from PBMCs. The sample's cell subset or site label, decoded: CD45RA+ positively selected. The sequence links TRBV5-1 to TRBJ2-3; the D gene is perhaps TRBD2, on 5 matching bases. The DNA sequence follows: TGCGCCAGCAGCTTGGCAGCGGCCCAAAGCACAGATACGCAGTATTTT. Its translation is CASSLAAAQSTDTQYF.